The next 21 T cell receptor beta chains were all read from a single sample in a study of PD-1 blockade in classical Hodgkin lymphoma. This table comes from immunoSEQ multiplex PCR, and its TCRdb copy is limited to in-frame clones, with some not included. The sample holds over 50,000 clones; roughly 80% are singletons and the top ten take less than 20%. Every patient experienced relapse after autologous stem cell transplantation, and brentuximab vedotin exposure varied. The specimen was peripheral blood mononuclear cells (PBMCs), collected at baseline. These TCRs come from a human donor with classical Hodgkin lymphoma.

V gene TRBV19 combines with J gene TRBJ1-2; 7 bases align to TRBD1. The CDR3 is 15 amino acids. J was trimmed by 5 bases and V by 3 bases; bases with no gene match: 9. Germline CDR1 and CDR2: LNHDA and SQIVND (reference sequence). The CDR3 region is CASSMSSTGRYGYTF. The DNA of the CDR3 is TGTGCCAGTAGTATGTCCTCGACAGGGAGGTATGGCTACACCTTC.

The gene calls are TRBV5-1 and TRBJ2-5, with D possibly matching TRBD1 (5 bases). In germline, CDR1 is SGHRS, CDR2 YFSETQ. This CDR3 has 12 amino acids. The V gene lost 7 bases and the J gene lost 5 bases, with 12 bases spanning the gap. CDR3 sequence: CASVGVSETQYF. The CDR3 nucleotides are TGCGCCAGCGTAGGGGTATCGGAGACCCAGTACTTC.

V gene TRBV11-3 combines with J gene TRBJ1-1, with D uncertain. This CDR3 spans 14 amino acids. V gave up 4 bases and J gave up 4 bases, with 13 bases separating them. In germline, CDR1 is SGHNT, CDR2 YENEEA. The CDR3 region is CASSSASWVTEAFF. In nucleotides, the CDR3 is TGTGCCAGCAGCTCAGCGAGTTGGGTCACTGAAGCTTTCTTT.

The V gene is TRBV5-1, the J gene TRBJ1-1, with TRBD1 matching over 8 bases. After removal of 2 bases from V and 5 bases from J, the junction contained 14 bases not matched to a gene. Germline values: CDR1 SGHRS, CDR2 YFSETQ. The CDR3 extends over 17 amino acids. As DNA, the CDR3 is TGCGCCAGCAGCTTCTCCAATGGACAGGGCATCACAACTGAAGCTTTCTTT. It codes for CASSFSNGQGITTEAFF.

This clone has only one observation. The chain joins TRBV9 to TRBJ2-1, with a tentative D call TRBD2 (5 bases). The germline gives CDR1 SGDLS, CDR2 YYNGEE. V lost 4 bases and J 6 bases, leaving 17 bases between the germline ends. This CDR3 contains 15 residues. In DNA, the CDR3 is TGTGCCAGCAGCCCAGAGAGGGCATACTTCAATGAGCAGTTCTTC. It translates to CASSPERAYFNEQFF. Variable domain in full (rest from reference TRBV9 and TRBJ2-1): DSGVTQTPKHLITATGQRVTLRCSPRSGDLSVYWYQQSLDQGLQFLIQYYNGEERAKGNILERFSAQQFPDLHSELNLSSLELGDSALYFCASSPERAYFNEQFFGPGTRLTVL.

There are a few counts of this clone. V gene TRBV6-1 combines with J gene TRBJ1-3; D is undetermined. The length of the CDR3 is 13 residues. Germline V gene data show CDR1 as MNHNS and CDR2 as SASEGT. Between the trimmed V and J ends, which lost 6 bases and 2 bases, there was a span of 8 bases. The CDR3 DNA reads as TGTGCCAGCAGCGACCCAACTGGAAACACCATATATTTT. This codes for CASSDPTGNTIYF.

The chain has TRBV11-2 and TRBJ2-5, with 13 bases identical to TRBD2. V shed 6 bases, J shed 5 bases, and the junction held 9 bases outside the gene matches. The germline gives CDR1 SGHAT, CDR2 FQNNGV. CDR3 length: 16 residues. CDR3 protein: CASRVGTSGDSETQYF. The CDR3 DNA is TGTGCCAGCAGGGTCGGGACTAGCGGGGACAGTGAGACCCAGTACTTC.

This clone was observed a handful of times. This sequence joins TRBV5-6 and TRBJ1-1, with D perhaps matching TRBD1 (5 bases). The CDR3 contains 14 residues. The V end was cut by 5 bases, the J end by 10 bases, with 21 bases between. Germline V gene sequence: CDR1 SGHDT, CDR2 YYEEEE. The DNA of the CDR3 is TGTGCCAGCAGTTACCGGGACCCGGGGGTTGGAGCTTTCTTT. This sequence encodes CASSYRDPGVGAFF.

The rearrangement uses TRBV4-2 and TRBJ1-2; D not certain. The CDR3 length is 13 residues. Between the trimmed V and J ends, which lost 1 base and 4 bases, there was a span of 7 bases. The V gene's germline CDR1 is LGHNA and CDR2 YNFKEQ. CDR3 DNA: TGTGCCAGCAGCCAAGGGACGGTCTATGGCTACACCTTC. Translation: CASSQGTVYGYTF.

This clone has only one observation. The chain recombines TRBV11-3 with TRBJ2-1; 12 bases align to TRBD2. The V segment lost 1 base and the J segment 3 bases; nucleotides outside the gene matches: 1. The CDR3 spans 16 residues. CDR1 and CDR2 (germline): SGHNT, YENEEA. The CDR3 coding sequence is TGTGCCAGCAGCTTAGGGACTAGCGGGATCTACAATGAGCAGTTCTTC. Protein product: CASSLGTSGIYNEQFF.

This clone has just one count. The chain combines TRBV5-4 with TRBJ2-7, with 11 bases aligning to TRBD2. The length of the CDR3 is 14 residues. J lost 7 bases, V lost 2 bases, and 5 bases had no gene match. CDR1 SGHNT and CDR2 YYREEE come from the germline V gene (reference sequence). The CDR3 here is CASSLTSGSGEQYF. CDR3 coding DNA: TGTGCCAGCAGCTTAACTAGCGGGAGCGGAGAGCAGTACTTC.

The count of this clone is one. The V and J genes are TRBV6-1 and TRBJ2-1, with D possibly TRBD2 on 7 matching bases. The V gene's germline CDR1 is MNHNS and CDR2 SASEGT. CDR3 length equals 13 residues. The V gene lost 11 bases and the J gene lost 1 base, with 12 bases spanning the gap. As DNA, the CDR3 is TGTGCCTGGGGGGGGCCATCCTACAATGAGCAGTTCTTC. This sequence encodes CAWGGPSYNEQFF.

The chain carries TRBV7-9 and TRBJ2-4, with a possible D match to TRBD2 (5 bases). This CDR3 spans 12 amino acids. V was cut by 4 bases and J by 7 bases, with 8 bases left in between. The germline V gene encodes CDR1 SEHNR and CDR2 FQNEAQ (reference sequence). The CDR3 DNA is TGTGCCAGCAGCTCGGACTTTAACATTCAGTACTTC. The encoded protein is CASSSDFNIQYF.

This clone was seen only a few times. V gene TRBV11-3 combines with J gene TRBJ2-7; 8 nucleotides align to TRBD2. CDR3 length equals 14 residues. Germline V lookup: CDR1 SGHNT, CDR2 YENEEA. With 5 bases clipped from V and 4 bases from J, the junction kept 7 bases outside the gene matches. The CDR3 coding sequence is TGTGCCAGCAGCCCATTAGCGGGATCTTACGAGCAGTACTTC. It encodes CASSPLAGSYEQYF.

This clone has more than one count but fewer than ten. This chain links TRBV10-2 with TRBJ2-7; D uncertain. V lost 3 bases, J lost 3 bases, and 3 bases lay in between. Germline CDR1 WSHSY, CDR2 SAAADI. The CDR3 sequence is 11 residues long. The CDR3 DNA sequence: TGCGCCAGCAGTGACCTCTACGAGCAGTACGTC. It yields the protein CASSDLYEQYV.

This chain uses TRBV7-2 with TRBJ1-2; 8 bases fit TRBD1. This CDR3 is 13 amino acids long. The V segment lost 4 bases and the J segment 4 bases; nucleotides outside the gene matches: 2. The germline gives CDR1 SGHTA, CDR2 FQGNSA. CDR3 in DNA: TGTGCCAGCAGCTCCGGACAGGGCTATGGCTACACCTTC. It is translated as CASSSGQGYGYTF.

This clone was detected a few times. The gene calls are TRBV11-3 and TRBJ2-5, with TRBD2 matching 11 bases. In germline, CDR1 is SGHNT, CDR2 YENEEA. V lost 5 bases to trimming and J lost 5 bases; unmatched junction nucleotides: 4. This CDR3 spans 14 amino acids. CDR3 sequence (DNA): TGTGCCAGCAGCCCGACTAGCGGGGAGGAGACCCAGTACTTC. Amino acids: CASSPTSGEETQYF.

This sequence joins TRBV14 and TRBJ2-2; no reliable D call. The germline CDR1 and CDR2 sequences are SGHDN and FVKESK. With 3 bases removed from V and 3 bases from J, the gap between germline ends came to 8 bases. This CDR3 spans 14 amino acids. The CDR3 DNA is TGTGCCAGCAGCCACGGGTCTTACACCGGGGAGCTGTTTTTT. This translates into CASSHGSYTGELFF. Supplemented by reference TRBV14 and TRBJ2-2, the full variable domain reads EAGVTQFPSHSVIEKGQTVTLRCDPISGHDNLYWYRRVMGKEIKFLLHFVKESKQDESGMPNNRFLAERTGGTYSTLKVQPAELEDSGVYFCASSHGSYTGELFFGEGSRLTVL.

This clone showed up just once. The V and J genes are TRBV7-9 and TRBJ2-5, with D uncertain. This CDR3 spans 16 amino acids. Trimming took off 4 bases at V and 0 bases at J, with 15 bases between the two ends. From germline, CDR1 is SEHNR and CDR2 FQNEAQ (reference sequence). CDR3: CASSSPKVVNQETQYF. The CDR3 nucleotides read TGTGCCAGCAGCTCCCCGAAGGTGGTGAACCAAGAGACCCAGTACTTC.

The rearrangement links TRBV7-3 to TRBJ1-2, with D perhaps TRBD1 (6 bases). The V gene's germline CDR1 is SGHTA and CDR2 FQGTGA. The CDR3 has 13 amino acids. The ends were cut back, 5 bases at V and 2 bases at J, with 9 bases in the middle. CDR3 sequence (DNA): TGTGCCAGCAGCCCGGACAGAAACTATGGCTACACCTTC. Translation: CASSPDRNYGYTF.

The CDR3 nucleotides are TGCGCCAGCAGCCATCAAACGGGAGGGCCTTACAATGAGCAGTTCTTC. The encoded protein is CASSHQTGGPYNEQFF. The chain joins TRBV4-3 to TRBJ2-1; 8 nucleotides align to TRBD2. The CDR3 has 16 amino acids. The V gene's germline CDR1 is LGHNA and CDR2 YSLEER. V was pared by 3 bases and J by 4 bases, with 8 bases of the junction left unmatched.